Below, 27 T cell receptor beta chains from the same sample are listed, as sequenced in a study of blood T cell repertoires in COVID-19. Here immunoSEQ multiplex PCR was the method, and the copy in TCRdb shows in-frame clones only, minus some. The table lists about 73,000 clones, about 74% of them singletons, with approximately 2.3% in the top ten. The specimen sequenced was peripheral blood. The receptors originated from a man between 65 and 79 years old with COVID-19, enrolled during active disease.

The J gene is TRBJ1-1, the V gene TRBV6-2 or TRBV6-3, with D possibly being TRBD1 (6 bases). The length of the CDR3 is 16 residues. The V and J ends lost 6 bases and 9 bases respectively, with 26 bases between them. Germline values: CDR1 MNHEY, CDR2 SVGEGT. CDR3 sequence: CASSTNRDTDLFKAFF. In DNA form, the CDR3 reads TGTGCCAGCAGCACTAACCGGGACACAGACCTTTTTAAAGCTTTCTTT.

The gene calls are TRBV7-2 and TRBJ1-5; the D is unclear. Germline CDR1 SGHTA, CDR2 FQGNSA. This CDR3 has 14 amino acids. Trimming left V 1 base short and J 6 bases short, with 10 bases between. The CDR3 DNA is TGTGCCAGCAGCTTAGACATGACATTTCAGCCCCAGCATTTT. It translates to CASSLDMTFQPQHF.

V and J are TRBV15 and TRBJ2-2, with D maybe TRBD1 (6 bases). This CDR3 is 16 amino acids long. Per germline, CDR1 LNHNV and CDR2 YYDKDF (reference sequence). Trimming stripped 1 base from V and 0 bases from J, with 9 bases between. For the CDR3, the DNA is TGTGCCACCAGCAGAGCGGGACACGCGAACACCGGGGAGCTGTTTTTT. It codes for CATSRAGHANTGELFF. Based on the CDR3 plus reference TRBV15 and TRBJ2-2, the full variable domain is DAMVIQNPRYQVTQFGKPVTLSCSQTLNHNVMYWYQQKSSQAPKLLFHYYDKDFNNEADTPDNFQSRRPNTSFCFLDIRSPGLGDTAMYLCATSRAGHANTGELFFGEGSRLTVL.

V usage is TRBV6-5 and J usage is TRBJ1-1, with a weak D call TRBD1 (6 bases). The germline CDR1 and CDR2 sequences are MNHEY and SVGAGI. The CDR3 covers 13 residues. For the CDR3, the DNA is TGTCAGGTGGCAGGGGAACAGAACACTGAAGCTTTCTTT. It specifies CQVAGEQNTEAFF.

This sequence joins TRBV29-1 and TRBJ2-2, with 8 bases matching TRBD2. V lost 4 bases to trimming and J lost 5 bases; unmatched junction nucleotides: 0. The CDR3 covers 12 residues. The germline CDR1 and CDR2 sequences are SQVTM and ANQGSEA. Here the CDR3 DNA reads TGCAGCGTTGTAGCGGGAACCGGGGAGCTGTTTTTT. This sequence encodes CSVVAGTGELFF.

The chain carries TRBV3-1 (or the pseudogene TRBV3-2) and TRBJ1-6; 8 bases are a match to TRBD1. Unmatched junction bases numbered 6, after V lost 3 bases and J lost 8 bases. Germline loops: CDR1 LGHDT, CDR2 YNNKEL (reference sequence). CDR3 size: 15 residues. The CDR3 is CASSQTDRADSPLHF. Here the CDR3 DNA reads TGTGCCAGCAGCCAGACGGACAGGGCTGATTCACCCCTCCACTTT.

The CDR3 DNA is TGTGCCAGTAGTATGTCGACAGGGCAATCCTACAATGAGCAGTTCTTC. It is translated as CASSMSTGQSYNEQFF. The chain joins TRBV19 to TRBJ2-1, with 7 bases aligning to TRBD1. This CDR3 is built from 16 residues. J lost 1 base, V lost 3 bases, and 6 bases had no gene match. The germline V gene encodes CDR1 LNHDA and CDR2 SQIVND (reference sequence).

DNA of the CDR3: TGCGCCAGCAGCTTGGGACAGGGGATATATGGCTACACCTTC. This codes for CASSLGQGIYGYTF. This chain links TRBV5-1 with TRBJ1-2; 8 bases map to TRBD1. There are 14 residues in the CDR3. Germline V lookup: CDR1 SGHRS, CDR2 YFSETQ. The V and J ends lost 0 bases and 5 bases, in that order; junction bases with no gene match: 3.

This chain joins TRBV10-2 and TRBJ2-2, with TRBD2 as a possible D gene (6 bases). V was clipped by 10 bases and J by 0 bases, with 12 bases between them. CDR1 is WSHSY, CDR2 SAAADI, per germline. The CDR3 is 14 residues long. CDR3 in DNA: TGCGCCACTACTTCTAGCGCGAACACCGGGGAGCTGTTTTTT. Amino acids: CATTSSANTGELFF.

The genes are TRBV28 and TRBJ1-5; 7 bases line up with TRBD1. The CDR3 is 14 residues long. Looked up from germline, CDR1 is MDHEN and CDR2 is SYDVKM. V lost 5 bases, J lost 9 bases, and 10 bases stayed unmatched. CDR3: CASSQTGPKRPQHF. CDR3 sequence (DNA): TGTGCCAGCAGTCAGACAGGGCCCAAGAGGCCCCAGCATTTT. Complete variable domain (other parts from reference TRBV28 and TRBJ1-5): DVKVTQSSRYLVKRTGEKVFLECVQDMDHENMFWYRQDPGLGLRLIYFSYDVKMKEKGDIPEGYSVSREKKERFSLILESASTNQTSMYLCASSQTGPKRPQHFGDGTRLSIL.

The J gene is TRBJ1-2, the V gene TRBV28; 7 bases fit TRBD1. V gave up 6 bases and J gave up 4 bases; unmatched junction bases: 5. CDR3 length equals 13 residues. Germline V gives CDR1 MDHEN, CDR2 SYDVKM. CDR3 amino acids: CASSITGVYGYTF. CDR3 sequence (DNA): TGTGCCAGCAGCATCACAGGGGTCTATGGCTACACCTTC.

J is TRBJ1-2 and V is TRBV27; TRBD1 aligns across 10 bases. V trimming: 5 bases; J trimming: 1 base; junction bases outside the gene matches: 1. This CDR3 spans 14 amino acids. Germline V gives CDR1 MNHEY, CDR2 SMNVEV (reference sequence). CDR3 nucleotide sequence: TGTGCCAGCAGTAGGGACAGGGGTAACTATGGCTACACCTTC. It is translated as CASSRDRGNYGYTF.

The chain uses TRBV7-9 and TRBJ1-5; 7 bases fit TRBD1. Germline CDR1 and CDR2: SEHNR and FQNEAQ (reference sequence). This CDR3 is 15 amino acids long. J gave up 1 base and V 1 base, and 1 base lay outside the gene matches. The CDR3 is CASSLEGASNQPQHF. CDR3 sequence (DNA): TGTGCCAGCAGCTTAGAGGGGGCAAGCAATCAGCCCCAGCATTTT.

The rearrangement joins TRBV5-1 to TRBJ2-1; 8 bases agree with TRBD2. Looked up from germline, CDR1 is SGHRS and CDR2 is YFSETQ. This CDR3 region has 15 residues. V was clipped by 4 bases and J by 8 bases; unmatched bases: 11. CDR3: CASSTGLDLFYEQFF. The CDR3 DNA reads TGCGCCAGCAGCACGGGACTAGATCTCTTCTATGAGCAGTTCTTC.

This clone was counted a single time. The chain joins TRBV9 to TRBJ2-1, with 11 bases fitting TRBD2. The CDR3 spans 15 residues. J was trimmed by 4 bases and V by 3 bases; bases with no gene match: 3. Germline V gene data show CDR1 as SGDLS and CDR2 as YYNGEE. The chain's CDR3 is CASSETSGGYNEQFF. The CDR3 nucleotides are TGTGCCAGCAGCGAAACTAGCGGGGGATACAATGAGCAGTTCTTC. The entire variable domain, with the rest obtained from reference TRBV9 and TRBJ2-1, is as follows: DSGVTQTPKHLITATGQRVTLRCSPRSGDLSVYWYQQSLDQGLQFLIQYYNGEERAKGNILERFSAQQFPDLHSELNLSSLELGDSALYFCASSETSGGYNEQFFGPGTRLTVL.

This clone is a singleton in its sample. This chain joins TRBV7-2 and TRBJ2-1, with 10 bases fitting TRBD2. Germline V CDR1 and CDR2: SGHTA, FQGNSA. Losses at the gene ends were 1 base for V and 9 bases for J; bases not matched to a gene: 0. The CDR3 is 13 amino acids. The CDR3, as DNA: TGTGCCAGCAGCTTAGGGACTAGCGGTGAGCAGTTCTTC. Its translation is CASSLGTSGEQFF.

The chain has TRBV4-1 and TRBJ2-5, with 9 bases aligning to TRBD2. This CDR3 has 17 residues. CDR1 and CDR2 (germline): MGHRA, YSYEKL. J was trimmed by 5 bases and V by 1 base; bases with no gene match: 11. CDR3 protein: CASSQVSAGGSRETQYF. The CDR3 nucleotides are TGCGCCAGCAGCCAAGTGTCCGCGGGAGGGAGCAGGGAGACCCAGTACTTC.

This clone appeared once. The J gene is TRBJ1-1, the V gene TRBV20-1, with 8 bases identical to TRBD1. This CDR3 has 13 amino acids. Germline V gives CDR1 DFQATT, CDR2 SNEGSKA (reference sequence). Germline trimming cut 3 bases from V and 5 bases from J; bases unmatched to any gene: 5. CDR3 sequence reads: CSASGRTGTEAFF. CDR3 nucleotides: TGCAGTGCTAGTGGAAGGACAGGGACTGAAGCTTTCTTT.

CDR3 sequence: CASSYSPQGDNYGYTF. The CDR3 DNA is TGTGCCAGCAGTTATTCCCCACAGGGGGACAACTATGGCTACACCTTC. The rearrangement joins TRBV6-9 to TRBJ1-2; 8 bases fit TRBD1. This CDR3 is 16 amino acids long. CDR1 and CDR2 (germline): MNHGY, SVAAGI. Trimming removed 0 bases from V and 2 bases from J; junction bases left unmatched: 5.

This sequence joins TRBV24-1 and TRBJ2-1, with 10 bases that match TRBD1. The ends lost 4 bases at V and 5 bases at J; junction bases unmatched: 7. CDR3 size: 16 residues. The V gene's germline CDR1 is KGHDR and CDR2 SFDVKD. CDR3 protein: CATSDTGTGVNNEQFF. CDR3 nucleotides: TGTGCCACCAGTGACACCGGGACAGGGGTAAACAATGAGCAGTTCTTC.

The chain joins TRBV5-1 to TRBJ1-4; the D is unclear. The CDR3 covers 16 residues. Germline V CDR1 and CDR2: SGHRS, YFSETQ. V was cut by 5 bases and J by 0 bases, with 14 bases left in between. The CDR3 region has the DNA TGCGCCAGCAGTTTTAGCGCGGATGCAACTAATGAAAAACTGTTTTTT. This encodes CASSFSADATNEKLFF. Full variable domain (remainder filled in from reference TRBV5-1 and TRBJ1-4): KAGVTQTPRYLIKTRGQQVTLSCSPISGHRSVSWYQQTPGQGLQFLFEYFSETQRNKGNFPGRFSGRQFSNSRSEMNVSTLELGDSALYLCASSFSADATNEKLFFGSGTQLSVL.

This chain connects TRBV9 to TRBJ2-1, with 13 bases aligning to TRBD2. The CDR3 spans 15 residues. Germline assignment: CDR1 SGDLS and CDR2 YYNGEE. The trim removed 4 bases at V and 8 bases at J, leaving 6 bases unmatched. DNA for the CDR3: TGTGCCAGCAGCTTCGGACTAGCGGGAGTTCATGAGCAGTTCTTC. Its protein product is CASSFGLAGVHEQFF.

The CDR3 loop is CASSPGLTGGNTIYF. The CDR3 coding sequence is TGTGCCAGCAGTCCCGGCCTTACAGGGGGGAACACCATATATTTT. This rearrangement joins TRBV11-2 to TRBJ1-3; 8 bases are shared with TRBD1. The CDR3 contains 15 residues. The ends lost 6 bases at V and 7 bases at J; junction bases unmatched: 11. Germline V gene sequence: CDR1 SGHAT, CDR2 FQNNGV.

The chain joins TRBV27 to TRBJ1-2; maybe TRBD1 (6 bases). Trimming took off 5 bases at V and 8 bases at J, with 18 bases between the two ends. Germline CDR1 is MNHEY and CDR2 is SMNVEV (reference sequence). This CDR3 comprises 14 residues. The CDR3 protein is CASSPTGWGLGYTF. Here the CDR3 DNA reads TGTGCCAGCAGTCCGACAGGATGGGGCTTAGGCTACACCTTC.

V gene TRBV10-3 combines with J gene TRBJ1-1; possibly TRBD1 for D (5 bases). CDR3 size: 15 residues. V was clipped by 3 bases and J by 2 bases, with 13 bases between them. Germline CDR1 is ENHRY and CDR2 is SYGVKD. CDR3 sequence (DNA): TGTGCCATCAGTGACGCCTGGGGGGTTAACACTGAAGCTTTCTTT. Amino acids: CAISDAWGVNTEAFF.

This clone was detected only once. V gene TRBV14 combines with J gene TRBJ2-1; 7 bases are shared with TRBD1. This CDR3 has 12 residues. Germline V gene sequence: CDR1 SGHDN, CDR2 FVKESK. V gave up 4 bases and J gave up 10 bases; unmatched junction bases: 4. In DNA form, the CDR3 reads TGTGCCAGCAGCCCCCCGACAGGGGAGCAGTTCTTC. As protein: CASSPPTGEQFF.

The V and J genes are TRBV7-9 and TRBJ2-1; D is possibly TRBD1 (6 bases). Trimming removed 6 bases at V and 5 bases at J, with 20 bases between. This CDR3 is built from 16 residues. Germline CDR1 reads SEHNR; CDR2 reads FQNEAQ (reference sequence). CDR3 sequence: CASRFNTGFSNNEQFF. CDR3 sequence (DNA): TGTGCCAGCAGATTTAACACAGGGTTCTCTAACAATGAGCAGTTCTTC.